The T cell receptor beta chain under discussion was sequenced for a study of OX40 agonist ivuxolimab in advanced cancers. Study in general: Eligibility rules accepted prior anti-PD-1, anti-PD-L1 or anti-CTLA-4 therapy, and 30% to 40% had some. Study results and caveats: Doses of 0.1 to 3.0 mg/kg were accompanied by clonal expansion of CD4+ and CD8+ blood T cells by week 6.

Patients were ruled out by autoimmune disease history or systemic immunosuppression. Sequenced by immunoSEQ multiplex PCR; TCRdb stores in-frame clones only, minus some. Of tens of thousands of clones in the sample, 70% to 90% were seen once. This clone was recorded only once. Antigen unknown. Germline V CDR1 and CDR2: SEHNR, FQNEAQ (reference sequence). V shed 1 base and J 6 bases; nucleotides not matched to a gene: 12. The CDR3 contains 17 residues. The chain has TRBV7-9 and TRBJ1-5; 7 bases line up with TRBD1. The sample consisted of CD4+ or CD8+ T cells sorted from blood, taken in a trial of the OX40 agonist ivuxolimab. The TCR originated in an adult with an advanced solid tumor such as melanoma, head and neck, liver or kidney cancer. CDR3 loop: CASSLVPRQGESQPQHF. DNA of the CDR3: TGTGCCAGCAGCTTAGTCCCCCGACAGGGTGAGAGTCAGCCCCAGCATTTT.